These 13 T cell receptor beta chains came from one sample sequenced in a study of T cell changes during pregnancy in multiple sclerosis. Here immunoSEQ multiplex PCR was the method, and the copy in TCRdb shows in-frame clones only, minus some. Of roughly 60,000 clones in the sample, 80% to 95% were seen once. The sequencing here drew on peripheral blood, taken in the second trimester of pregnancy. These receptors all stem from a female donor with multiple sclerosis, enrolled in a pregnancy study.

The V gene is TRBV5-1, the J gene TRBJ1-2, with 10 bases lining up with TRBD1. CDR1 SGHRS and CDR2 YFSETQ come from the germline V gene. The CDR3 extends over 17 amino acids. After removal of 4 bases from V and 5 bases from J, the junction contained 14 bases not matched to a gene. In DNA form, the CDR3 reads TGCGCCAGCAGCCTCCGGACAGGGGGAATAAAGTTTTATGGCTACACCTTC. Protein sequence: CASSLRTGGIKFYGYTF.

This chain connects TRBV19 to TRBJ2-6; unclear D gene. The CDR3 sequence is 15 residues long. V was shortened by 0 bases and J by 3 bases, with 6 bases between the two germline ends. Per the germline V gene, CDR1 is LNHDA and CDR2 is SQIVND (reference sequence). CDR3 sequence (DNA): TGTGCCAGTAGTATAGATGTGCGTGGGGCCAACGTCCTGACTTTC. Translating gives CASSIDVRGANVLTF.

V gene TRBV5-4 combines with J gene TRBJ2-5; the D gene is possibly TRBD2 (5 bases). Germline V gene data show CDR1 as SGHNT and CDR2 as YYREEE (reference sequence). V was cut by 4 bases and J by 2 bases, with 12 bases left in between. The CDR3 contains 14 residues. The CDR3 DNA follows: TGTGCCAGCAGCCCTCCTGGGAGACAAGAGACCCAGTACTTC. As protein: CASSPPGRQETQYF.

This chain connects TRBV5-4 to TRBJ2-7, with 7 bases identical to TRBD2. With 7 bases clipped from V and 0 bases from J, the junction kept 10 bases outside the gene matches. Germline CDR1 reads SGHNT; CDR2 reads YYREEE (reference sequence). The CDR3 length is 15 residues. The CDR3 sequence is CASGGGGQISYEQYF. The DNA for the CDR3 is TGTGCCAGCGGGGGGGGAGGGCAGATCTCCTACGAGCAGTACTTC.

The rearrangement links TRBV5-1 to TRBJ2-4; possibly TRBD2 for D (6 bases). Trimming removed 4 bases from V and 0 bases from J, with 20 bases in between. The CDR3 consists of 18 residues. Germline V gene sequence: CDR1 SGHRS, CDR2 YFSETQ. The CDR3 loop is CASSHQEGPTLAKNIQYF. CDR3 nucleotide sequence: TGCGCCAGCAGCCACCAGGAGGGTCCTACTTTAGCCAAAAACATTCAGTACTTC.

The V call is TRBV6-4, the J call TRBJ2-6, with unresolved D. Trimming cost V 2 bases and J 0 bases, with 8 bases left between them. CDR1 is MRHNA, CDR2 SNTAGT, per germline. This CDR3 spans 16 amino acids. CDR3 in amino acids: CASSDRADSGANVLTF. The CDR3 DNA is TGTGCCAGCAGTGACCGTGCGGACTCTGGGGCCAACGTCCTGACTTTC.

This chain joins TRBV9 and TRBJ2-6; D remains unclear. Germline lookup yields CDR1 SGDLS and CDR2 YYNGEE. The CDR3 has 15 amino acids. V lost 0 bases to trimming and J lost 2 bases, with 6 bases between them. This CDR3 is CASSVAQPGANVLTF. CDR3 DNA sequence: TGTGCCAGCAGCGTAGCACAGCCTGGGGCCAACGTCCTGACTTTC.

This chain links TRBV19 with TRBJ2-5; D possibly corresponds to TRBD2 (5 bases). Germline-derived CDR1 and CDR2 are LNHDA and SQIVND (reference sequence). The CDR3 consists of 17 residues. V gave up 3 bases and J gave up 4 bases, with 21 bases separating them. CDR3: CASSIGFASGSPETQYF. The CDR3 DNA reads as TGTGCCAGTAGTATTGGGTTTGCTTCGGGAAGCCCAGAGACCCAGTACTTC.

CDR3 DNA: TGTGCCAGCAGCCACCCAACAGGCGGCACTGAAGCTTTCTTT. Translating gives CASSHPTGGTEAFF. This sequence joins TRBV4-2 and TRBJ1-1, with TRBD1 as a possible D gene (5 bases). The CDR3 extends over 14 amino acids. Germline CDR1 reads LGHNA; CDR2 reads YNFKEQ. V was clipped by 3 bases and J by 4 bases, with 12 bases between them.

V usage is TRBV5-6 and J usage is TRBJ1-3; D uncertain. The CDR3 has 13 amino acids. The V gene's germline CDR1 is SGHDT and CDR2 YYEEEE. The V and J ends lost 1 base and 4 bases respectively, with 6 bases between them. The CDR3 nucleotides read TGTGCCAGCAGCTTGAGGAGAGGAAACACCATATATTTT. It translates to CASSLRRGNTIYF. The full variable domain, completed using reference TRBV5-6 and TRBJ1-3, is DAGVTQSPTHLIKTRGQQVTLRCSPKSGHDTVSWYQQALGQGPQFIFQYYEEEERQRGNFPDRFSGHQFPNYSSELNVNALLLGDSALYLCASSLRRGNTIYFGEGSWLTVV.

This clone was counted once. The chain carries TRBV5-6 and TRBJ2-2; 11 nucleotides line up with TRBD2. CDR3 size: 16 residues. From germline, CDR1 is SGHDT and CDR2 YYEEEE. V lost 5 bases and J lost 4; bases outside the gene matches: 7. This CDR3 reads CASREGTSGVTGELFF. For the CDR3, the DNA is TGTGCCAGCAGGGAGGGGACTAGCGGAGTCACCGGGGAGCTGTTTTTT.

This clone is labeled as medium-sized (0.01 to 0.1%). The rearrangement uses TRBV7-9 and TRBJ1-1; perhaps TRBD1 as D (5 bases). Germline-derived CDR1 and CDR2 are SEHNR and FQNEAQ (reference sequence). Trimming cost V 5 bases and J 0 bases, with 19 bases left between them. The CDR3 length is 17 residues. CDR3: CASSPGGGGFMNTEAFF. In DNA form, the CDR3 reads TGTGCCAGCAGCCCCGGGGGGGGAGGATTCATGAACACTGAAGCTTTCTTT.

This clone was counted a few times. The chain recombines TRBV28 with TRBJ2-3, with 7 bases matching TRBD1. The CDR3 totals 16 residues. The germline gives CDR1 MDHEN, CDR2 SYDVKM. Trimming removed 5 bases from V and 0 bases from J; junction bases left unmatched: 8. The CDR3 DNA sequence: TGTGCCAGCAGTCCAAACAGGGGCCCTAGCACAGATACGCAGTATTTT. This gives the protein CASSPNRGPSTDTQYF. The full variable domain, with the rest looked up from reference TRBV28 and TRBJ2-3, is DVKVTQSSRYLVKRTGEKVFLECVQDMDHENMFWYRQDPGLGLRLIYFSYDVKMKEKGDIPEGYSVSREKKERFSLILESASTNQTSMYLCASSPNRGPSTDTQYFGPGTRLTVL.